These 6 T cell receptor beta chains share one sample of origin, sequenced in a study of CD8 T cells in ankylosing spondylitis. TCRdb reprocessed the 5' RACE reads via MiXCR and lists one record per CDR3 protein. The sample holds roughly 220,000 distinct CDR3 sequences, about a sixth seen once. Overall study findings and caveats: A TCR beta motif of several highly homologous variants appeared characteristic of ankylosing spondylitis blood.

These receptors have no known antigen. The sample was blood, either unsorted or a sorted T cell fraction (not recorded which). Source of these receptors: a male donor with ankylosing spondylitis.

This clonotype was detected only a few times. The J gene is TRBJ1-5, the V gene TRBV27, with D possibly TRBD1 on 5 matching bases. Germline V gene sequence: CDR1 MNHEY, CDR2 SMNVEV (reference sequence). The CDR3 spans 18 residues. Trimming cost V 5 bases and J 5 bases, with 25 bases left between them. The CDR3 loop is CASSGWGGPPGGYQPQHF. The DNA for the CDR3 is TGTGCCAGCAGTGGATGGGGAGGGCCTCCGGGGGGTTATCAGCCCCAGCATTTT.

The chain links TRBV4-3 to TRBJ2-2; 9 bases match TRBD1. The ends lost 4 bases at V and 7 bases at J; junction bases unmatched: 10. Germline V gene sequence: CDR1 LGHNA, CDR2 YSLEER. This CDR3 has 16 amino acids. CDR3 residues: CASSPGTGILGGELFF. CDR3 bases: TGCGCCAGCAGCCCCGGGACAGGGATATTAGGCGGGGAGCTGTTTTTT.

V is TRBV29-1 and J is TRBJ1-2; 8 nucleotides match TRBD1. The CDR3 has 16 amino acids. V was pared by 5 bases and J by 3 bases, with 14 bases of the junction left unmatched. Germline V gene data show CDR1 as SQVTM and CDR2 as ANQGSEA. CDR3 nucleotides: TGCAGCGTTTACAGGACAGGGAGGAATCGAGACTATGGCTACACCTTC. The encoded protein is CSVYRTGRNRDYGYTF. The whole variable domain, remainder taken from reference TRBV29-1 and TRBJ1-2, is SAVISQKPSRDICQRGTSLTIQCQVDSQVTMMFWYRQQPGQSLTLIATANQGSEATYESGFVIDKFPISRPNLTFSTLTVSNMSPEDSSIYLCSVYRTGRNRDYGYTFGSGTRLTVV.

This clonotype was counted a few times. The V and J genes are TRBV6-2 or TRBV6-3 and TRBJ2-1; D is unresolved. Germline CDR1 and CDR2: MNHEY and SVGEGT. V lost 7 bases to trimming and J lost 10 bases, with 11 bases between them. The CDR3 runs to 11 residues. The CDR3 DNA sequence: TGTGCCAGCAACCTAGGCTGGGAGCAGTTCTTC. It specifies CASNLGWEQFF.

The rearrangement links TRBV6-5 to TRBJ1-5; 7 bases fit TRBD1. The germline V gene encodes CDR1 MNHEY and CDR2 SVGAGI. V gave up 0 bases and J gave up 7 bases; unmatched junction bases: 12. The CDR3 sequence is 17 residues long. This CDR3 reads CASSYSIFRGGRQPQHF. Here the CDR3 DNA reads TGTGCCAGCAGTTACTCGATTTTTAGAGGGGGCCGGCAGCCCCAGCATTTT.

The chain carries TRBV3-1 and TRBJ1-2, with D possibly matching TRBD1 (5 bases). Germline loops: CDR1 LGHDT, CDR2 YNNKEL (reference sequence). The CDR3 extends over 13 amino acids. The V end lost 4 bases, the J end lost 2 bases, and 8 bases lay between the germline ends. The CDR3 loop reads CASSLDSNYGYTF. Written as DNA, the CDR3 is TGTGCCAGCAGCCTAGACAGCAACTATGGCTACACCTTC.